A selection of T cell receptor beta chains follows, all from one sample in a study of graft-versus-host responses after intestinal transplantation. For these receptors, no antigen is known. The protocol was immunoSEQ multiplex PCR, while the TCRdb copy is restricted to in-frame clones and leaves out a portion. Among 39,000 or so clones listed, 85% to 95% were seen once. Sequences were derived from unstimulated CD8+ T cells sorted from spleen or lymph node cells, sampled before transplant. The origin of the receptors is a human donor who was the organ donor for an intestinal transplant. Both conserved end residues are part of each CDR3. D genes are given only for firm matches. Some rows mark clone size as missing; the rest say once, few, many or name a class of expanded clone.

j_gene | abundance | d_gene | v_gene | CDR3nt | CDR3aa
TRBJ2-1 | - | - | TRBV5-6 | TGTGCCAGCAGCTGGGACATTAATGAGCAGTTCTTC | CASSWDINEQFF
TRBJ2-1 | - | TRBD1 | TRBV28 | TGTGCCAGCAGCCCGGGACAGGGGCCTTACAATGAGCAGTTCTTC | CASSPGQGPYNEQFF
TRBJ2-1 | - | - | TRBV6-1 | TGTGCCAGCAGTTACGGCAATGAGCAGTTCTTC | CASSYGNEQFF
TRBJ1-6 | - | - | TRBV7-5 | TGTGCCAGAAGCTTACGAGGGACAGGGAAACCCTATAATTCACCCCTCCACTTT | CARSLRGTGKPYNSPLHF
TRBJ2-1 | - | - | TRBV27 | TGTGCCAGCAATACCTTGGGGGAGGGGGCCTACAATGAGCAGTTCTTC | CASNTLGEGAYNEQFF
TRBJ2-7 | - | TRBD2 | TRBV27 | TGTGCCAGCAGTTTATTAGCTAGCGGGAGTTCCTACGAGCAGTACTTC | CASSLLASGSSYEQYF
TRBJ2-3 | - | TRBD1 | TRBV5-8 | TGTGCCAGCAGCTTGGTAGGACAGGGAGCCACAGATACGCAGTATTTT | CASSLVGQGATDTQYF
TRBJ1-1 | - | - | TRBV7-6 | TGTGCCAGCAGCTTAGTACCGTACAGGGACCCTGAAGCTTTCTTT | CASSLVPYRDPEAFF
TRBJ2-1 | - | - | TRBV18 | TGTGCCAGCTCACCACTAGCGTACAATGAGCAGTTCTTC | CASSPLAYNEQFF
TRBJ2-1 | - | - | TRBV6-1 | TGTGCCAGCAGTGAAATTGAAGGCGGGCCGGACTTAACCTACAATGAGCAGTTCTTC | CASSEIEGGPDLTYNEQFF
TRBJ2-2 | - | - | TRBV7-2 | TGTGCCAGCAGCTTAGGGGGCGTGACTGTAGACACCGGGGAGCTGTTTTTT | CASSLGGVTVDTGELFF
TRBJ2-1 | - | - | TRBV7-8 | TGTGCCAGCAGCTTACTTTCGTCAGGGTTCGATGAGCAGTTCTTC | CASSLLSSGFDEQFF
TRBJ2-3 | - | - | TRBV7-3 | TGTGCCAGCAGCTTAAATGGCCTTGTGCAAGATACGCAGTATTTT | CASSLNGLVQDTQYF
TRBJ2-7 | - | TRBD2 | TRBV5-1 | TGCGCCAGCAGCCTAGGGACTAGCGGGAGGAGGTACGAGCAGTACTTC | CASSLGTSGRRYEQYF
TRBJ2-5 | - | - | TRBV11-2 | TGTGCCAGCAGCTTACGTGGGGAGGAGGGAGAGACCCAGTACTTC | CASSLRGEEGETQYF
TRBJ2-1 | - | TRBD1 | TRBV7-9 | TGTGCCAGCAGCCGGGACAGCTCCTACAATGAGCAGTTCTTC | CASSRDSSYNEQFF
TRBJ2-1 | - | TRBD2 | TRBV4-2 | TGTGCCAGCAGCCAAGACCAGTCTAGCGGGTCCTACAATGAGCAGTTCTTC | CASSQDQSSGSYNEQFF
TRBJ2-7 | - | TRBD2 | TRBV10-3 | TGTGCCAGCCAACTAGCGGAATCCTACGAGCAGTACTTC | CASQLAESYEQYF
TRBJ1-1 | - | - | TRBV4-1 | TGCGCCAGCAGCCTTCCCGGAACTCTCACCAAAGCTTTCTTT | CASSLPGTLTKAFF
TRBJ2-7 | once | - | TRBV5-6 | TGTGCCAGCAGCTTTGGTCGCAGCTCCTACGAGCAGTACTTC | CASSFGRSSYEQYF
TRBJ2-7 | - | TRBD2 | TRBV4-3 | TGCGCCAGCAGCCAGGGCGGGAGGGCCTACGAGCAGTACTTC | CASSQGGRAYEQYF
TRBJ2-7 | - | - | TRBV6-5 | TGTGCCAGCAGTGAGGTGGACGAGCAGTACTTC | CASSEVDEQYF
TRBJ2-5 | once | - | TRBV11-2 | TGTGCCAGCAGCGCCCGTGAGACCCAGTACTTC | CASSARETQYF
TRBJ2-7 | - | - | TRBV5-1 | TGCGCCAGCAGCCCGGGTGGGCACTCCTACGAGCAGTACTTC | CASSPGGHSYEQYF
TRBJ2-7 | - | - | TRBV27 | TGTGCCAGCAGCTCACAGCTTTCCTACGAGCAGTACTTC | CASSSQLSYEQYF
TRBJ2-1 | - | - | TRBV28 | TGTGCCAGCAGTGCCGCCGGGACAGAGCAGTTCTTC | CASSAAGTEQFF
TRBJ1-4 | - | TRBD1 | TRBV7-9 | TGTGCCAGCAGCTCCCGGGACAGGGCGGATGAAAAACTGTTTTTT | CASSSRDRADEKLFF
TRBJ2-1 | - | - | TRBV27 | TGTGCCAGCAGTTCCCAGGGCGACTACAATGAGCAGTTCTTC | CASSSQGDYNEQFF
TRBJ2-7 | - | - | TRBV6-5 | TGTGCCAGCAGTTACTCGAACACCTACGAGCAGTACTTC | CASSYSNTYEQYF
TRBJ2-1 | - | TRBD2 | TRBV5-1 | TGCGCCAGCAGCTTGGATCGCGGGAGGGGGAATGAGCAGTTCTTC | CASSLDRGRGNEQFF
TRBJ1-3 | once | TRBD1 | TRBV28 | TGTGCCAGCAGCTTGTACAGGGGGCGCGGAAACACCATATATTTT | CASSLYRGRGNTIYF
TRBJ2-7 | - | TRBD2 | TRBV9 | TGTGCCAGCTCGCCCAGCGGGAAGTACGAGCAGTACTTC | CASSPSGKYEQYF
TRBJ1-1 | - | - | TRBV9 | TGTGCCAGCAGCGTAGGTGAGACAGCTAAAGCTTTCTTT | CASSVGETAKAFF
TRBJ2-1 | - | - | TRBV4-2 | TGTGCCAGCAGCCATTTGAGGGAGCGACACAATGAGCAGTTCTTC | CASSHLRERHNEQFF
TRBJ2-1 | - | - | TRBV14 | TGTGCCAGCAGCCAAGAAGGCCATGAGCAGTTCTTC | CASSQEGHEQFF
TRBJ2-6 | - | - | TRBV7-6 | TGTGCCAGCAGTAACGTTGTCAGCGGAGATACCCGGAGGGCTGGGGCCAACGTCCTGACTTTC | CASSNVVSGDTRRAGANVLTF
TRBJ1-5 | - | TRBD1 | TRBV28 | TGTGCCAGCAGCCCCTACAGGGGAAGCAATCAGCCCCAGCATTTT | CASSPYRGSNQPQHF
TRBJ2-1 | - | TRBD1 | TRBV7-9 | TGTGGCAGCAGCCCCCCAGGGGGCCCGGGATACAATGAGCAGTTCTTC | CGSSPPGGPGYNEQFF
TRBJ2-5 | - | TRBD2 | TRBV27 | TGTGCCAGCAGACCGCGGGGGGCTCCCCAAGAGACCCAGTACTTC | CASRPRGAPQETQYF
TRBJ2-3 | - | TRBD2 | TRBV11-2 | TGTGCCAGCAGTCCTCGACTAGCGGGGAGCACAGATACGCAGTATTTT | CASSPRLAGSTDTQYF
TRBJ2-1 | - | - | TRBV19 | TGTGCCAGTACCACTATGGGCGGCAGCTCCTACAATGAGCAGTTCTTC | CASTTMGGSSYNEQFF
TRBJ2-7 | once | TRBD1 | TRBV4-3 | TGCGCCAGCAGCCAAGACTTGGCGACAGGGACGTCCTACGAGCAGTACTTC | CASSQDLATGTSYEQYF
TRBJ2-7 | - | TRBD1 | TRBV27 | TGTGCCAGCAGCCCCACCGGGACAGGGGTGTACGAGCAGTACTTC | CASSPTGTGVYEQYF
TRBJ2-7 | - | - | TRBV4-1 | TGCGCCAGCAGCCAAAGGGCCAGGGGCTCCTACGAGCAGTACTTC | CASSQRARGSYEQYF
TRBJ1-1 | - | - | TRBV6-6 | TGTGCCACGGGGTTGAACACTGAAGCTTTCTTT | CATGLNTEAFF
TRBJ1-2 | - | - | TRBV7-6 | TGTGCCAGCAGCTTAAGGGTCGGAGCCTATGGCTACACCTTC | CASSLRVGAYGYTF
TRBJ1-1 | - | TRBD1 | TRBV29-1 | TGCAGCGTTGGGGGGACAGCAATGAACACTGAAGCTTTCTTT | CSVGGTAMNTEAFF
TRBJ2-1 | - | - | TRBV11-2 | TGTGCCAGCAGCCCCATAGGGCCCTACAATGAGCAGTTCTTC | CASSPIGPYNEQFF
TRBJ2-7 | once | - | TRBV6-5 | TGTGCCAGCAGTCTTTCGGGCTACGAGCAGTACTTC | CASSLSGYEQYF
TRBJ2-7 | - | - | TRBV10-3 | TGTGCCATCAGAGGTGACTCCTACGAGCAGTACTTC | CAIRGDSYEQYF
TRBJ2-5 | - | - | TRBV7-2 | TGTGCCAGCAGCTTAGTAGGGACCAAAGAGACCCAGTACTTC | CASSLVGTKETQYF